The clone carrying this TCR beta chain was found many times. Synthesis of TCR cDNA relied on 5'RACE template switching, which attached a universal primer site and UMIs. TCRdb fed the 5' RACE reads into MiXCR, producing one record per CDR3 protein. Altogether 50,000 to 65,000 distinct CDR3 sequences are present, about 6.6% being singletons, with the ten largest covering roughly a quarter. Germline lookup yields CDR1 PRHDT and CDR2 FYEKMQ (reference sequence). The CDR3 loop spans 17 amino acids. The V end lost 0 bases, the J end lost 0 bases, and 12 bases lay between the germline ends. This record belongs to a study of T cells after yellow fever vaccination. For the study at large: Low-cell-number fractions were prepared with SMART-Seq v4 Ultra Low Input.

Whole-study findings and limits: Weaker overall was a secondary response that nonetheless peaked faster, on day 5 versus 15. Booster samples showed a return of most primary-vaccination clones (approximately 96% CD4, roughly 85% CD8).

V and J are TRBV13 and TRBJ2-1; D assignment may be TRBD1 or TRBD2 (6 bases each). The TCR was taken from a man aged 18 to 30 who received the YFV17D yellow fever vaccine. The input for sequencing was CD8+ T cells not binding an NS4B(214-222) dextramer, sorted from PBMCs, taken roughly 46 days after the first yellow fever vaccination. CDR3 sequence reads: CASSLGFGGDSYNEQFF. The CDR3 DNA reads TGTGCCAGCAGCTTAGGCTTCGGGGGCGACTCCTACAATGAGCAGTTCTTC.